This is a list of T cell receptor beta chains from one sample in a study of T cells in Graves' hyperthyroidism and ophthalmopathy. TCRdb redid the calling of the multiplex PCR reads with MiXCR, one entry per CDR3 protein. The sample includes about 400,000 distinct CDR3 sequences, about 12% of them seen just once. Sequencing was done on a sample of blood. The receptors were sampled from a woman aged 18-29 years with Graves' hyperthyroidism. CDR3s include the opening cysteine and the closing phenylalanine or tryptophan. The D gene is left open where the match is weak. Expanded clones get a size class; other rows say once, few or many, or leave the size out.

cdr3_aa | cdr3_nt | j_call | v_call | d_call | clone_size
CASSQDERGPEAFF | TGCGCCAGCAGCCAAGATGAGCGAGGGCCTGAAGCTTTCTTT | TRBJ1-1 | TRBV4-1 | - | many
CASTGRTANYGYTF | TGTGCCAGCACCGGCCGGACAGCTAACTATGGCTACACCTTC | TRBJ1-2 | TRBV2 | - | many
CASMGDGNIQYF | TGTGCCAGTATGGGGGACGGAAACATTCAGTACTTC | TRBJ2-4 | TRBV19 | - | few
CASSPPGSRGPYNEQFF | TGTGCCAGCTCACCACCGGGGAGCAGGGGGCCTTACAATGAGCAGTTCTTC | TRBJ2-1 | TRBV18 | TRBD1 | many
CAISESESGQFF | TGTGCCATCAGTGAGTCGGAGTCAGGGCAGTTCTTC | TRBJ2-1 | TRBV10-3 | - | -
CATQGGYTQYF | TGTGCCACCCAGGGGGGGTATACGCAGTATTTT | TRBJ2-3 | TRBV28 | - | few
CSVIAGLHTDTQYF | TGCAGCGTTATAGCGGGGCTTCACACAGATACGCAGTATTTT | TRBJ2-3 | TRBV29-1 | TRBD2 | -
CASSEGRLNTEAFF | TGTGCCAGCAGTGAGGGTCGATTGAACACTGAAGCTTTCTTT | TRBJ1-1 | TRBV6-1 | - | many
CASSSGADYNEQFF | TGTGCCAGTAGTTCGGGGGCAGATTACAATGAGCAGTTCTTC | TRBJ2-1 | TRBV19 | - | many
CASSFGGRAGADTQYF | TGTGCCAGCAGCTTTGGCGGGAGGGCCGGGGCAGATACGCAGTATTTT | TRBJ2-3 | TRBV7-2 | TRBD2 | many
CATSDSSSRDYNEQFF | TGTGCCACCAGTGACTCTTCCAGCCGGGACTACAATGAGCAGTTCTTC | TRBJ2-1 | TRBV24-1 | - | many
CASGTVPNTEAFF | TGTGCCAGCGGTACGGTCCCGAACACTGAAGCTTTCTTT | TRBJ1-1 | TRBV7-3 | - | many
CASSVLAGAAGEETQYF | TGTGCCAGCAGCGTGCTAGCGGGAGCGGCGGGGGAAGAGACCCAGTACTTC | TRBJ2-5 | TRBV9 | TRBD2 | many
CASSPWGSGPDTQYF | TGTGCCAGCAGCCCCTGGGGTAGCGGCCCAGATACGCAGTATTTT | TRBJ2-3 | TRBV7-2 | - | many
CASMQVNNEQFF | TGTGCCAGCATGCAGGTAAACAATGAGCAGTTCTTC | TRBJ2-1 | TRBV6-1 | - | many
CASSAREGRHEQFF | TGTGCCAGCAGCGCCCGCGAGGGGCGACATGAGCAGTTCTTC | TRBJ2-1 | TRBV7-2 | - | many
CATANFYEQYF | TGTGCCACCGCCAACTTCTACGAGCAGTACTTC | TRBJ2-7 | TRBV24-1 | - | many
CASSSQDYRGTGELFF | TGTGCCAGCAGTTCCCAGGACTACCGGGGCACCGGGGAGCTGTTTTTT | TRBJ2-2 | TRBV12-3/TRBV12-4 | - | many
CASSPEGLFYEQYF | TGTGCCAGTAGTCCTGAAGGGCTATTCTACGAGCAGTACTTC | TRBJ2-7 | TRBV19 | - | many
CASSVSLYNEQFF | TGTGCCAGCAGTGTTAGCCTTTACAATGAGCAGTTCTTC | TRBJ2-1 | TRBV2 | - | many
CASSLGVVVGETQYF | TGTGCCAGCAGCTTAGGAGTGGTAGTAGGGGAGACCCAGTACTTC | TRBJ2-5 | TRBV7-8 | - | once
CAIPWDTGDSTDTQYF | TGTGCCATCCCGTGGGATACGGGGGATAGCACAGATACGCAGTATTTT | TRBJ2-3 | TRBV13 | - | many
CASSQSGQGQNTEAFF | TGTGCCAGCAGCCAATCCGGACAGGGGCAGAACACTGAAGCTTTCTTT | TRBJ1-1 | TRBV28 | TRBD1 | many
CASTLTRGVGTEAFF | TGTGCCAGCACTCTAACCAGAGGGGTAGGCACTGAAGCTTTCTTT | TRBJ1-1 | TRBV6-1 | - | -
CASSQEGQGAFF | TGCGCCAGCAGCCAAGAAGGACAAGGGGCTTTCTTT | TRBJ1-1 | TRBV4-1 | - | few
CASTIGVLKETQYF | TGTGCCAGCACCATAGGGGTCCTTAAAGAGACCCAGTACTTC | TRBJ2-5 | TRBV11-2 | - | few
CASGAQAGGSQETQYF | TGTGCCAGCGGGGCGCAAGCGGGAGGCTCCCAAGAGACCCAGTACTTC | TRBJ2-5 | TRBV7-9 | TRBD2 | few
CASSPAARSEQFF | TGTGCCAGCAGCCCAGCAGCCCGGAGCGAGCAGTTCTTC | TRBJ2-1 | TRBV7-3 | - | many
CAISAGGLEAFF | TGTGCCATCTCCGCAGGGGGCCTTGAAGCTTTCTTT | TRBJ1-1 | TRBV10-3 | TRBD1 | many
CASSLGSGISYEQYF | TGTGCCAGCAGCTTAGGGAGCGGGATCTCCTACGAGCAGTACTTC | TRBJ2-7 | TRBV7-9 | TRBD2 | few
CASSPGRRDHEQYF | TGTGCCAGCTCCCCGGGACGCCGGGACCACGAGCAGTACTTC | TRBJ2-7 | TRBV18 | - | many
CAWSGDADRIGYTF | TGTGCCTGGAGTGGAGACGCCGACAGGATAGGCTACACCTTC | TRBJ1-2 | TRBV30 | - | many
CASSQETGGPEETQYF | TGTGCCAGCAGCCAAGAGACGGGGGGGCCGGAAGAGACCCAGTACTTC | TRBJ2-5 | TRBV3-1 | TRBD2 | many
CASSPSRAEAFF | TGTGCCAGCTCACCATCGAGGGCTGAAGCTTTCTTT | TRBJ1-1 | TRBV18 | - | many
CASSQDAGGGGETQYF | TGTGCCAGCAGCCAAGATGCCGGGGGAGGAGGGGAGACCCAGTACTTC | TRBJ2-5 | TRBV4-2 | - | many
CASSVLRGKTEAFF | TGTGCCAGCAGTGTCCTCAGGGGGAAGACTGAAGCTTTCTTT | TRBJ1-1 | TRBV28 | TRBD1 | many
CASSDRENHNEQFF | TGTGCCAGCAGCGACAGGGAGAACCACAATGAGCAGTTCTTC | TRBJ2-1 | TRBV5-5 | TRBD1 | -
CASRQGGVVRELFF | TGTGCCAGCAGACAAGGGGGGGTTGTGAGGGAGCTGTTTTTT | TRBJ2-2 | TRBV7-2 | - | many
CASSPPSNEQYF | TGTGCCAGCTCACCACCGAGTAACGAGCAGTACTTC | TRBJ2-7 | TRBV18 | - | many
CSAITDRGDNSPLHF | TGCAGTGCCATTACAGACAGGGGAGACAATTCACCCCTCCACTTT | TRBJ1-6 | TRBV20-1 | TRBD1 | many
CASSRRDRLNTEAFF | TGTGCCAGTAGTAGGCGGGACAGGCTAAACACTGAAGCTTTCTTT | TRBJ1-1 | TRBV19 | TRBD1 | many
CASSEGNNYGYTF | TGTGCCAGCAGTGAAGGGAATAACTATGGCTACACCTTC | TRBJ1-2 | TRBV25-1 | - | -
CASTPRQGENNSPLHF | TGTGCCAGCACCCCCCGGCAGGGAGAGAATAATTCACCCCTCCACTTT | TRBJ1-6 | TRBV6-1 | - | many
CASSTTGTVNTIYF | TGTGCCAGCAGTACAACCGGGACAGTAAACACCATATATTTT | TRBJ1-3 | TRBV28 | TRBD1 | many
CASSVAGQGPPQHF | TGTGCCAGCTCAGTAGCTGGACAGGGCCCTCCCCAGCATTTT | TRBJ1-5 | TRBV5-4 | TRBD1 | -
CASSLGTGLINEKLFF | TGCGCCAGCAGCTTGGGGACAGGGCTGATTAATGAAAAACTGTTTTTT | TRBJ1-4 | TRBV5-1 | TRBD1 | many
CASRKQGYGNSPLHF | TGTGCCAGCAGGAAACAGGGGTACGGTAATTCACCCCTCCACTTT | TRBJ1-6 | TRBV5-4 | TRBD1 | -
CASSNTGTEETQYF | TGTGCCAGCAGCAATACCGGGACAGAAGAGACCCAGTACTTC | TRBJ2-5 | TRBV5-6 | TRBD1 | many